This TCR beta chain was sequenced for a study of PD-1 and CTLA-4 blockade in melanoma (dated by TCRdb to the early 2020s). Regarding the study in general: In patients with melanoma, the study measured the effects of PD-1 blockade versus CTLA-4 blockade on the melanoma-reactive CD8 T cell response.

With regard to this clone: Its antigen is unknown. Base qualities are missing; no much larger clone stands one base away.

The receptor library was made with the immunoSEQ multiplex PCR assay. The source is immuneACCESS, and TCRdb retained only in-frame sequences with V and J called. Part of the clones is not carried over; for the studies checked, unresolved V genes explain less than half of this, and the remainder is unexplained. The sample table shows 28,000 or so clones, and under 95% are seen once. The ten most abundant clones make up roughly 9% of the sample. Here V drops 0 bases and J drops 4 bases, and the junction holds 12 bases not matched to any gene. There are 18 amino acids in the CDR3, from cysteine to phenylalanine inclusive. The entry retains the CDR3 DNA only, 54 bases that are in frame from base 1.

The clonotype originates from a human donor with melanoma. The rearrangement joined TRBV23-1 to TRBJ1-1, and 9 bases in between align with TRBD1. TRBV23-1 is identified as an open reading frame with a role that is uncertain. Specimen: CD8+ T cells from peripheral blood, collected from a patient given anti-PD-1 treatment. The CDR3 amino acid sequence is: CASSQSADLDRGGTEAFF. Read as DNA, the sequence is TGCGCCAGCAGTCAATCGGCAGATTTGGACAGGGGAGGCACTGAAGCTTTCTTT.